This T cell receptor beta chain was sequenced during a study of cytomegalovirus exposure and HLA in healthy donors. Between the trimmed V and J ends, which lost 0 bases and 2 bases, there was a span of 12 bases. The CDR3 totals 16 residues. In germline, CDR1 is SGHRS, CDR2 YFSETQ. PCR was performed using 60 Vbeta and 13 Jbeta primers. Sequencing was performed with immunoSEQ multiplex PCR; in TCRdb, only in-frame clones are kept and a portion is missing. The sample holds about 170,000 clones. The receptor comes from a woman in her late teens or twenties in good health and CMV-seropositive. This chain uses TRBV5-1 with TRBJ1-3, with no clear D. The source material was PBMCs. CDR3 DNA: TGCGCCAGCAGCTTGGACTTATTCTCCCCTGGAAACACCATATATTTT. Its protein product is CASSLDLFSPGNTIYF.